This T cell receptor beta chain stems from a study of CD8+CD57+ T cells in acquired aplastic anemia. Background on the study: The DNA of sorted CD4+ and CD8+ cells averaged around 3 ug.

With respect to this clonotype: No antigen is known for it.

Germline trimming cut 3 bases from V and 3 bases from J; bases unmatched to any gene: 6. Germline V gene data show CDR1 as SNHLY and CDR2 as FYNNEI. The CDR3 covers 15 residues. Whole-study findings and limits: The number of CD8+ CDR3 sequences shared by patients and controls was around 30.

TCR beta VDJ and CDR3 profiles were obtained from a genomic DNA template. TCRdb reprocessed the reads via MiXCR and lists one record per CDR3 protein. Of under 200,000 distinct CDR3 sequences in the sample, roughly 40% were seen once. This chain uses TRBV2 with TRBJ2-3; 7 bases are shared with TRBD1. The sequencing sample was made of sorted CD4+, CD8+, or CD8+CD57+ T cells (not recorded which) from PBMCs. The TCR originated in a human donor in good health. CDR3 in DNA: TGTGCCAGCAGTGATAAGGGGGCTTCAACAGATACGCAGTATTTT. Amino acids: CASSDKGASTDTQYF.